This TCR beta chain was obtained from a study of cytomegalovirus exposure and HLA in healthy donors (dated by TCRdb to about 2017). About the investigation overall: According to a later analysis, the approximately 120 validation repertoires were produced on the same platform as the 666 repertoires of the first cohort. The aim of the study was to test whether cataloging public T cell receptors could identify signatures of past pathogen exposure. A separate validation cohort of about 110 different subjects was used in addition to the 666-subject first cohort. The study combined high-throughput TCR immunosequencing, statistical association of individual TCRs with disease status, and machine learning to predict cytomegalovirus infection status. Overall study results and their limits: A later analysis had no HLA typing for the validation cohort, so co-occurrence there was scored across all 120 or so repertoires. According to the authors, the approach could potentially be generalized to other disease states and immunological phenotypes. Cytomegalovirus status was reported to be diagnosed by the classifier with high specificity and sensitivity in both the original and validation cohorts. A total of 150 or so TCR beta chains were listed by the study as associated with cytomegalovirus. Of the cluster scores, approximately 94% were above 0 in a later analysis, which found that TCRs clustered in the first cohort also tended to co-occur in the 95 to 150 validation repertoires. Most TCR sequences were observed very rarely across donors, whereas some public TCRs were present in many individuals. Three of the identified cytomegalovirus-associated TCR beta chains were confirmed in vitro to be specific for cytomegalovirus antigens.

This clone was observed a single time. It lacks a known antigen. Base quality data are lacking; no much larger clone is found one base away. The donors were included in the validation cohort of some 120 subjects, a group kept apart from the roughly 700-subject first cohort. Libraries were constructed by the immunoSEQ multiplex PCR assay. In the original analysis: A statistical classification framework was developed to diagnose cytomegalovirus status using the catalog of TCR beta chain sequences. Held by TCRdb, this immuneACCESS table contains in-frame sequences only and omits some clones. Under half of the omission traces to an unresolved V gene where checked; the cause of the rest is unknown. That table gives V, J and clone size, and the DNA gave D and trimming. The sample table records 200,000 to 300,000 clones; approximately 87% of these occur just once. Around 2.6% of the sample lies in the top ten.

V and J are trimmed by 2 bases and 6 bases, and the gene matches miss 10 bases of the junction. The CDR3 measures 15 amino acids from cysteine to phenylalanine. The entry retains the CDR3 DNA only, 45 bases that are in frame from base 1. Reading the germline V gene (reference sequence) gives CDR1 LNHDA and CDR2 SQIVND. The sample was PBMCs. The rearrangement combines TRBV19 with TRBJ2-7; the central 7 bases match TRBD1. The sequence came from a man aged 18 to 35 in good health and CMV-seronegative. DNA sequence: TGTGCCAGTAGTATATCCCTGACAGGGAACCTCGAGCAGTACTTC. This encodes CASSISLTGNLEQYF.